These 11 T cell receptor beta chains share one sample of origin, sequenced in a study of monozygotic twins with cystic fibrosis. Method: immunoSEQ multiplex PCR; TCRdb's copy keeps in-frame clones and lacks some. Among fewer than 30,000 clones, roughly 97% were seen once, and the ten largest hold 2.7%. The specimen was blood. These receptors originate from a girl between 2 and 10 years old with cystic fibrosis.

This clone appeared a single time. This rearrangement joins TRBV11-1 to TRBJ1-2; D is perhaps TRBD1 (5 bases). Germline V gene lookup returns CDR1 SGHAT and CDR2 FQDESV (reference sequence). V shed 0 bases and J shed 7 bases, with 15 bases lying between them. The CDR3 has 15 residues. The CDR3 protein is CASSLARGLHCGYTF. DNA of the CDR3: TGTGCCAGCAGCTTAGCGCGGGGACTTCACTGTGGCTACACCTTC.

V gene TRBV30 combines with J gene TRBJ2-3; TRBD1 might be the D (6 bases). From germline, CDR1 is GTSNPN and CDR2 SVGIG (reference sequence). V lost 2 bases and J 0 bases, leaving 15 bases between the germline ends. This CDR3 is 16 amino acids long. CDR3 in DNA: TGTGCCTGGAGTTCCCCCCAGGGGAGAAGCACAGATACGCAGTATTTT. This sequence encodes CAWSSPQGRSTDTQYF.

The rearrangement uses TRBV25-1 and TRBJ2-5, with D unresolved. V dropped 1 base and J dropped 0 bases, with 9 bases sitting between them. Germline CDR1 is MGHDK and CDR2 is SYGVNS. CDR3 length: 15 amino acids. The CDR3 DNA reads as TGTGCCAGCAGTGAATTTAGGCAGAACCAAGAGACCCAGTACTTC. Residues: CASSEFRQNQETQYF. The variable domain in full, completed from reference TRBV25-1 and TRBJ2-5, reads EADIYQTPRYLVIGTGKKITLECSQTMGHDKMYWYQQDPGMELHLIHYSYGVNSTEKGDLSSESTVSRIRTEHFPLTLESARPSHTSQYLCASSEFRQNQETQYFGPGTRLLVL.

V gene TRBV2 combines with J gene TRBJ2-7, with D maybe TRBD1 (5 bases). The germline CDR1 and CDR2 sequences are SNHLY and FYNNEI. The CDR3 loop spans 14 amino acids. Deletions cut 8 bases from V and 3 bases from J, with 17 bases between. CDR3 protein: CASGRAIRFYEQYF. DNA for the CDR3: TGTGCCAGCGGCAGGGCTATTCGTTTCTACGAGCAGTACTTC.

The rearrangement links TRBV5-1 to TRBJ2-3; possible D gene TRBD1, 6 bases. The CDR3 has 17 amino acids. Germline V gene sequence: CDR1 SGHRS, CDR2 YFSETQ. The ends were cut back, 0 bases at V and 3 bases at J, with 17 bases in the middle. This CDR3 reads CASSLEYRVRRTDTQYF. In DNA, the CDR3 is TGCGCCAGCAGCTTGGAATACAGGGTAAGGAGGACAGATACGCAGTATTTT.

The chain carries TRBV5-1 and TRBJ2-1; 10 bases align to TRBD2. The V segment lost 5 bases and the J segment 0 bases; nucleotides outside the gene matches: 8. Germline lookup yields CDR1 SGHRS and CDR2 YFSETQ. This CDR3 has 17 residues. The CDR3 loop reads CASREREGRSSYNEQFF. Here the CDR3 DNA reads TGCGCCAGCAGAGAGCGGGAGGGCCGGAGCTCCTACAATGAGCAGTTCTTC.

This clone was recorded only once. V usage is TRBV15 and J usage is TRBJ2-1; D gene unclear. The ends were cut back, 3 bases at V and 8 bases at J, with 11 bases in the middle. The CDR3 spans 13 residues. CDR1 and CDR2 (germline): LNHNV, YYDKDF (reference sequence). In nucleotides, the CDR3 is TGTGCCACCAGCAGGGGTCTTAGGGATGAGCAGTTCTTC. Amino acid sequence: CATSRGLRDEQFF.

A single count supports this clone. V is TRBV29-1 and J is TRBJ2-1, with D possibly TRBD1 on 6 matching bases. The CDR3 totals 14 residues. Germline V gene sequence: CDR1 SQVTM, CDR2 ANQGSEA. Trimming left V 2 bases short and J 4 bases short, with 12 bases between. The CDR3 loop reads CSVENEGTYNEQFF. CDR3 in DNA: TGCAGCGTTGAAAACGAAGGGACATACAATGAGCAGTTCTTC.

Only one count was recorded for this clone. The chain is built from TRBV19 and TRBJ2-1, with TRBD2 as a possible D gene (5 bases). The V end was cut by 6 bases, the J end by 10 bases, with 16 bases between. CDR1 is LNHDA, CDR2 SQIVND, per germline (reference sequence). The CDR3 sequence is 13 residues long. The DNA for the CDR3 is TGTGCCAGTAGCCCTAGACTACCCTTGGAGCAGTTCTTC. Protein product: CASSPRLPLEQFF.

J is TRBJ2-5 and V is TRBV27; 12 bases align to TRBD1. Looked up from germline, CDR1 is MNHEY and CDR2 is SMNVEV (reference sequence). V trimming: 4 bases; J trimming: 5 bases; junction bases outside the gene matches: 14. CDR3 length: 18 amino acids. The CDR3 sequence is CASSSAPPGTGGRETQYF. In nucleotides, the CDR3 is TGTGCCAGCAGTTCGGCCCCCCCCGGGACAGGGGGCAGGGAGACCCAGTACTTC.

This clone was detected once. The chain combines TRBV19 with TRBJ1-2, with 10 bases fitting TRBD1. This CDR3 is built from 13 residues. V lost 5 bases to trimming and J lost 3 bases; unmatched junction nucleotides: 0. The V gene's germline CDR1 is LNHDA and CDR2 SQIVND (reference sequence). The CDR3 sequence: CASSGTGDYGYTF. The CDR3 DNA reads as TGTGCCAGTAGTGGGACAGGGGACTATGGCTACACCTTC.